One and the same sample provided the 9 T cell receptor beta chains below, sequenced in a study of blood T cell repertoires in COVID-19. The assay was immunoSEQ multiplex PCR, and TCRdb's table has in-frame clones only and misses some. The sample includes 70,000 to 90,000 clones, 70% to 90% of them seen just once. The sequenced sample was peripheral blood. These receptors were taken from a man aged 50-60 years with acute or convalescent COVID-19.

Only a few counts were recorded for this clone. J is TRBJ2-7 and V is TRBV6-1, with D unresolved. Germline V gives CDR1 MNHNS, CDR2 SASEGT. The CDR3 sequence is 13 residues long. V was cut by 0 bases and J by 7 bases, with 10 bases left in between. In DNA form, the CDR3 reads TGTGCCAGCAGTGAAGCGAGCCGAGGTGAGCAGTACTTC. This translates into CASSEASRGEQYF.

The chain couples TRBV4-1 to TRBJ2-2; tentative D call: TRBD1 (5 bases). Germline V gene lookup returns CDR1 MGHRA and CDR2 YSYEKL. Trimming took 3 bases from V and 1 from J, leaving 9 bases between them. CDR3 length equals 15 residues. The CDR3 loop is CASSHRQGNTGELFF. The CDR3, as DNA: TGCGCCAGCAGCCACCGGCAGGGGAACACCGGGGAGCTGTTTTTT.

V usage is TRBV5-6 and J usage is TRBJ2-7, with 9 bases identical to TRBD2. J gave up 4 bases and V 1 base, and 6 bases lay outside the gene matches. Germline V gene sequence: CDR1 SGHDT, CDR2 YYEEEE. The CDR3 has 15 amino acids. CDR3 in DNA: TGTGCCAGCAGCTTGATATCTAGCGGGAAATACGAGCAGTACTTC. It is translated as CASSLISSGKYEQYF.

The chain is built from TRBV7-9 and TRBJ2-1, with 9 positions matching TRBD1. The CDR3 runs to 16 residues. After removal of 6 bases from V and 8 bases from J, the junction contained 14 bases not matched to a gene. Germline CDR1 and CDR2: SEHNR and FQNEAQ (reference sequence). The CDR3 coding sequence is TGTGCCAGCAGAAACCTAGACAGGGGGACCGAGCATGAGCAGTTCTTC. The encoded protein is CASRNLDRGTEHEQFF.

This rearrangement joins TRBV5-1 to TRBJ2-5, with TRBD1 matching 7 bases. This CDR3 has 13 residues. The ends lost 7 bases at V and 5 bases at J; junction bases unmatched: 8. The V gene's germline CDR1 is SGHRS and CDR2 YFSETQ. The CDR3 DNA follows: TGCGCCAGCGGGGGACAGCCCCAGGAGACCCAGTACTTC. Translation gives CASGGQPQETQYF.

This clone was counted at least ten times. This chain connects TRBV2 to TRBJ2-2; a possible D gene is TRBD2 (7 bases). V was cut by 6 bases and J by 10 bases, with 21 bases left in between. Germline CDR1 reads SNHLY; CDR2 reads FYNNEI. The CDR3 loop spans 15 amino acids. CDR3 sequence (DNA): TGTGCCAGCAGGAAACAAGGGGGGGCTGAGGAGGAGCTGTTTTTT. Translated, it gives CASRKQGGAEEELFF.

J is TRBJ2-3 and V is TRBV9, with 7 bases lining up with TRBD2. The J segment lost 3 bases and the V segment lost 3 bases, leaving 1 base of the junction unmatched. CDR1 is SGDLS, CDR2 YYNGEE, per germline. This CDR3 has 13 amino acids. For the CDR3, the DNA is TGTGCCAGCAGCGGCGGGGGTACAGATACGCAGTATTTT. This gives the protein CASSGGGTDTQYF.

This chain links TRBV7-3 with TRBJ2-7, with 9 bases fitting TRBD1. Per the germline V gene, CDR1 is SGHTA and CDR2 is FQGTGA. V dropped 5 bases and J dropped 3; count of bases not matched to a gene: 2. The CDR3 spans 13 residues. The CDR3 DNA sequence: TGTGCCAGCAGCCAGGACAGGGGCTACGAGCAGTACTTC. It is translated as CASSQDRGYEQYF.

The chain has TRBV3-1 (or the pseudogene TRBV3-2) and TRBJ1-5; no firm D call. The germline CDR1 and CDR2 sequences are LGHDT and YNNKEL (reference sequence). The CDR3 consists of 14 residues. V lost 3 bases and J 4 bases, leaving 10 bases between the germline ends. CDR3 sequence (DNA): TGTGCCAGCAGCCAGCCCGGGGATAATCAGCCCCAGCATTTT. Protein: CASSQPGDNQPQHF.